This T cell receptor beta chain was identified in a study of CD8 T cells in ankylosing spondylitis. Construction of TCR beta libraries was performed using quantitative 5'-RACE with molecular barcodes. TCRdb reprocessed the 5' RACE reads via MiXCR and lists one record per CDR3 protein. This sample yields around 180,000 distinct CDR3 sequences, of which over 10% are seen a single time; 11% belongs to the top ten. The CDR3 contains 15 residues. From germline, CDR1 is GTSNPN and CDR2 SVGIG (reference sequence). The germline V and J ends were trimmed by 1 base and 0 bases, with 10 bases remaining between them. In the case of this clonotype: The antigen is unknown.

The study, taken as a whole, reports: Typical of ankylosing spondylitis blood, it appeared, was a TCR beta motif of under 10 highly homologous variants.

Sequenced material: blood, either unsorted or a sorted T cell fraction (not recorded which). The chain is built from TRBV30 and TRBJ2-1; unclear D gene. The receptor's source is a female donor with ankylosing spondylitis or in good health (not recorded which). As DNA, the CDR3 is TGTGCCTGGAGTGGCGTAACCTCCTCCTACAATGAGCAGTTCTTC. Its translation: CAWSGVTSSYNEQFF. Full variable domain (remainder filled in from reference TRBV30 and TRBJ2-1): SQTIHQWPATLVQPVGSPLSLECTVEGTSNPNLYWYRQAAGRGLQLLFYSVGIGQISSEVPQNLSASRPQDRQFILSSKKLLLSDSGFYLCAWSGVTSSYNEQFFGPGTRLTVL.